Listed below are T cell receptor beta chains from one sample, sequenced in a study of blood T cell repertoires in COVID-19. Assay: immunoSEQ multiplex PCR; the TCRdb copy retains only in-frame clones and omits some. The sample shows some 260,000 clones, roughly 77% of them seen only once. The sample comprised peripheral blood. These receptors all come from a woman aged 80 or over with acute or convalescent COVID-19. Both conserved end residues are part of each CDR3. A D gene is named only where the DNA matches it firmly. A row's size may be missing; if present it is once, few, many or a size class.

cdr3_length,j_call,v_call,clone_size,d_call,cdr3_aa,cdr3_nt
16,TRBJ2-1,TRBV11-1,once,TRBD2,CASSSSLAGGQNEQFF,TGTGCCAGCAGCTCCTCCCTAGCGGGGGGGCAAAATGAGCAGTTCTTC
16,TRBJ1-2,TRBV6-1,.,.,CASSGEQGSMILGYTF,TGTGCCAGCAGTGGCGAACAGGGATCTATGATTCTAGGCTACACCTTC
14,TRBJ2-3,TRBV6-2/TRBV6-3,.,.,CASSWQGLGDTQYF,TGTGCCAGCAGTTGGCAGGGGTTGGGGGATACGCAGTATTTT
14,TRBJ1-6,TRBV25-1,.,.,CASSARGMEVTLHF,TGTGCCAGCAGTGCTCGGGGGATGGAAGTCACCCTCCACTTT
13,TRBJ1-2,TRBV7-9,.,.,CASSLAGFYGYTF,TGTGCCAGCAGCTTGGCGGGCTTCTATGGCTACACCTTC
15,TRBJ1-2,TRBV25-1,.,.,CASSEHGAAFYGYTF,TGTGCCAGCAGTGAACATGGGGCAGCGTTCTATGGCTACACCTTC
15,TRBJ2-1,TRBV7-9,.,TRBD2,CASSLGTSGVDEQFF,TGTGCCAGCAGCCTCGGGACTAGCGGCGTCGATGAGCAGTTCTTC
14,TRBJ1-2,TRBV12-5,.,.,CASALTEANYGYTF,TGTGCTAGTGCCTTGACAGAAGCTAACTATGGCTACACCTTC
13,TRBJ1-2,TRBV18,.,TRBD1,CASSPNRGYGYTF,TGTGCCAGCTCACCAAACAGGGGCTATGGCTACACCTTC
10,TRBJ2-7,TRBV2,.,.,CARQAYEQYF,TGTGCCAGACAGGCCTACGAGCAGTACTTC
14,TRBJ1-2,TRBV11-1,.,.,CASSSPSQIYGYTF,TGTGCCAGCAGCTCGCCGTCACAAATTTATGGCTACACCTTC
17,TRBJ1-5,TRBV21-1,.,.,CASSKSGGQKNNQPQHF,TGTGCCAGCAGCAAATCCGGGGGACAGAAAAATAATCAGCCCCAGCATTTT
14,TRBJ2-7,TRBV18,.,.,CASSPPGLVYEQYF,TGTGCCAGCTCACCTCCGGGACTCGTCTACGAGCAGTACTTC
15,TRBJ1-1,TRBV6-5,.,.,CASSYSFRHNTEAFF,TGTGCCAGCAGTTACTCGTTCAGGCATAACACTGAAGCTTTCTTT
15,TRBJ1-2,TRBV5-1,once,TRBD1,CASGIQGGANYGYTF,TGCGCCAGCGGCATACAGGGGGGCGCGAACTATGGCTACACCTTC
14,TRBJ2-7,TRBV5-1,.,.,CATAPEGLGPEQYF,TGCGCCACTGCCCCAGAGGGATTAGGGCCCGAGCAGTACTTC
15,TRBJ2-7,TRBV28,.,TRBD1,CASRGTGTVVYEQYF,TGTGCCAGCAGGGGAACCGGGACAGTTGTCTACGAGCAGTACTTC
13,TRBJ1-5,TRBV27,.,.,CASSLLGDQPQHF,TGTGCCAGCAGTTTATTAGGGGATCAGCCCCAGCATTTT
13,TRBJ1-2,TRBV12-3/TRBV12-4,.,.,CASSLRGNYGYTF,TGTGCCAGCAGTTTAAGAGGGAACTATGGCTACACCTTC
12,TRBJ2-2,TRBV20-1,.,.,CSASRDTGELFF,TGCAGTGCTAGTCGTGACACCGGGGAGCTGTTTTTT
17,TRBJ1-5,TRBV6-1,.,.,CASSEAPRPRSNQPQHF,TGTGCCAGCAGTGAAGCCCCGCGGCCCCGTAGCAATCAGCCCCAGCATTTT
14,TRBJ2-5,TRBV2,once,TRBD2,CASSNFRGGETQYF,TGTGCCAGCAGTAATTTCCGGGGGGGGGAGACCCAGTACTTC
13,TRBJ2-5,TRBV7-7,.,.,CASSRGAQETQYF,TGTGCCAGCAGCCGGGGGGCACAGGAGACCCAGTACTTC
15,TRBJ1-1,TRBV6-5,.,.,CASSYSTGRNTEAFF,TGTGCCAGCAGTTACTCGACAGGCAGAAACACTGAAGCTTTCTTT
13,TRBJ1-5,TRBV30,.,.,CAWRREFNQPQHF,TGTGCCTGGAGGCGGGAATTCAATCAGCCCCAGCATTTT
16,TRBJ1-2,TRBV4-3,.,.,CASSQDFGRGASGYTF,TGCGCCAGCAGCCAAGATTTTGGCAGGGGCGCGAGTGGCTACACCTTC
15,TRBJ2-7,TRBV19,few,.,CASSTKEAGNYEQYF,TGTGCCAGTAGTACCAAGGAGGCGGGGAACTACGAGCAGTACTTC
13,TRBJ1-5,TRBV7-9,.,.,CASSLPGNQPQHF,TGTGCCAGCAGCTTACCAGGCAATCAGCCCCAGCATTTT
13,TRBJ1-1,TRBV19,.,.,CASSIAAATEAFF,TGTGCCAGTAGTATAGCGGCGGCCACTGAAGCTTTCTTT
17,TRBJ1-6,TRBV7-2,.,.,CASSLVFTGIYNSPLHF,TGTGCCAGCAGCTTAGTTTTCACAGGGATCTATAATTCACCCCTCCACTTT
15,TRBJ1-2,TRBV5-4,.,TRBD1,CASTPKGGAGHGYTF,TGTGCCAGCACCCCGAAAGGGGGCGCCGGGCATGGCTACACCTTC
11,TRBJ2-1,TRBV20-1,.,.,CSAISNNEQFF,TGCAGTGCTATTAGCAACAATGAGCAGTTCTTC
11,TRBJ2-7,TRBV7-2,.,.,CASSASYEQYF,TGTGCCAGCAGCGCGTCCTACGAGCAGTACTTC
14,TRBJ2-2,TRBV9,.,.,CASSVRTDTGELFF,TGTGCCAGCAGCGTAAGGACAGACACCGGGGAGCTGTTTTTT
15,TRBJ2-7,TRBV3-1/TRBV3-2,once,TRBD2,CASSQASGPTYEQYF,TGTGCCAGCAGCCAGGCTAGCGGGCCCACCTACGAGCAGTACTTC
15,TRBJ1-1,TRBV18,few,.,CASSPITGENTEAFF,TGTGCCAGCTCACCCATAACAGGAGAGAACACTGAAGCTTTCTTT
13,TRBJ2-4,TRBV21-1,.,.,CASSNQGWDIQYF,TGTGCCAGCAGCAATCAGGGCTGGGACATTCAGTACTTC
14,TRBJ1-4,TRBV9,.,.,CASSVGGVDEKLFF,TGTGCCAGCAGCGTCGGAGGGGTCGATGAAAAACTGTTTTTT
15,TRBJ1-2,TRBV12-2,.,.,CASRLSQVANYGYTF,TGTGCAAGTCGCTTGAGCCAGGTCGCTAACTATGGCTACACCTTC
16,TRBJ1-3,TRBV4-3,.,.,CASSQGPGHGGNTIYF,TGCGCCAGCAGCCAAGGTCCGGGACACGGGGGAAACACCATATATTTT
15,TRBJ1-1,TRBV6-1,once,TRBD1,CASSERYRGNTEAFF,TGTGCCAGCAGTGAACGTTACAGGGGGAACACTGAAGCTTTCTTT
15,TRBJ2-1,TRBV5-1,.,.,CASSLRTDSYNEQFF,TGCGCCAGCAGCTTGAGGACAGACTCCTACAATGAGCAGTTCTTC
18,TRBJ2-7,TRBV9,.,TRBD2,CASSVAASGARSSYEQYF,TGTGCCAGCAGCGTAGCGGCTAGCGGAGCAAGAAGCTCCTACGAGCAGTACTTC
16,TRBJ1-6,TRBV3-1/TRBV3-2,once,.,CASSQVRPGGQSPLHF,TGTGCCAGCAGCCAAGTTCGCCCCGGGGGGCAGTCACCCCTCCACTTT
16,TRBJ1-1,TRBV4-1,.,TRBD1,CASSQGPLDRVGEAFF,TGCGCCAGCAGCCAAGGCCCTTTGGACAGGGTGGGTGAAGCTTTCTTT
14,TRBJ1-2,TRBV4-3,.,.,CASSQETENYGYTF,TGCGCCAGCAGCCAAGAGACTGAGAACTATGGCTACACCTTC
16,TRBJ1-4,TRBV9,.,.,CASSAREGQGSEKLFF,TGTGCCAGCAGCGCCAGGGAAGGGCAGGGGAGTGAAAAACTGTTTTTT
15,TRBJ2-7,TRBV6-5,.,TRBD1,CASSSRNRGAYEQYF,TGTGCCAGCAGTTCCCGAAACAGGGGCGCCTACGAGCAGTACTTC
14,TRBJ2-7,TRBV10-3,.,TRBD1,CAISDWDSLYEQYF,TGTGCCATCAGTGATTGGGACAGCCTCTACGAGCAGTACTTC
17,TRBJ2-3,TRBV3-1/TRBV3-2,once,TRBD2,CASSRGLAGGSTDTQYF,TGTGCCAGCAGCCGTGGACTAGCGGGAGGCAGCACAGATACGCAGTATTTT
11,TRBJ1-1,TRBV3-1/TRBV3-2,few,.,CASSQAVEAFF,TGTGCCAGCAGCCAAGCGGTTGAAGCTTTCTTT
15,TRBJ2-2,TRBV5-1,.,.,CASSLPGQNTGELFF,TGCGCCAGCAGCTTGCCGGGACAAAACACCGGGGAGCTGTTTTTT
13,TRBJ1-6,TRBV12-3/TRBV12-4,.,TRBD1,CASSGQGLSPLHF,TGTGCCAGCAGTGGACAGGGACTTTCACCCCTCCACTTT
14,TRBJ1-2,TRBV11-2,.,TRBD1,CASSRTGGFYGYTF,TGTGCCAGCAGCCGGACAGGGGGCTTCTATGGCTACACCTTC